The 20 T cell receptor beta chains given below trace back to one sample, sequenced in a study of T cell responses to AZD1222 COVID-19 vaccine. Here immunoSEQ multiplex PCR was the method, and the copy in TCRdb shows in-frame clones only, minus some. Among about 150,000 clones listed, around 87% were seen once. Sequencing used peripheral blood, obtained 28 days after the second AZD1222 dose. The receptors come from an adult who received the AZD1222 COVID-19 vaccine.

The V gene is TRBV18, the J gene TRBJ1-1; D is ambiguous. The CDR3 runs to 13 residues. In germline, CDR1 is KGHSH, CDR2 LQKENI. V lost 4 bases and J 3 bases, leaving 9 bases between the germline ends. CDR3 in DNA: TGTGCCAGCTCACGTTCTTTGGACACTGAAGCTTTCTTT. The encoded protein is CASSRSLDTEAFF.

V usage is TRBV6-2 or TRBV6-3 and J usage is TRBJ1-5; D uncertain. CDR1 MNHEY and CDR2 SVGEGT come from the germline V gene. CDR3 length equals 13 residues. Trimming took 1 base from V and 2 from J, leaving 3 bases between them. The CDR3 sequence: CASSYWGNQPQHF. The CDR3 DNA reads as TGTGCCAGCAGTTACTGGGGCAATCAGCCCCAGCATTTT.

The genes are TRBV5-8 and TRBJ1-4, with 7 bases that match TRBD1. Germline CDR1 reads SGHTS; CDR2 reads YDEGEE. Trimming removed 4 bases from V and 8 bases from J; junction bases left unmatched: 5. This CDR3 comprises 13 residues. DNA for the CDR3: TGTGCCAGCAGCGCGGACAGGCCGGAAAAACTGTTTTTT. Its protein is CASSADRPEKLFF. Full variable domain (outside the CDR3, taken from reference TRBV5-8 and TRBJ1-4): EAGVTQSPTHLIKTRGQQATLRCSPISGHTSVYWYQQALGLGLQFLLWYDEGEERNRGNFPPRFSGRQFPNYSSELNVNALELEDSALYLCASSADRPEKLFFGSGTQLSVL.

This sequence joins TRBV5-1 and TRBJ2-1, with 11 bases lining up with TRBD2. Germline V gives CDR1 SGHRS, CDR2 YFSETQ. Trimming cost V 0 bases and J 9 bases; bases outside gene matches: 8. The CDR3 covers 16 residues. CDR3 nucleotides: TGCGCCAGCAGCTTGGATAGCGGGAGGGCCCGGGGTGAGCAGTTCTTC. Its translation is CASSLDSGRARGEQFF. The variable domain in full, completed from reference TRBV5-1 and TRBJ2-1, reads KAGVTQTPRYLIKTRGQQVTLSCSPISGHRSVSWYQQTPGQGLQFLFEYFSETQRNKGNFPGRFSGRQFSNSRSEMNVSTLELGDSALYLCASSLDSGRARGEQFFGPGTRLTVL.

V is TRBV10-3 and J is TRBJ1-4; D is unclear. CDR3 length: 15 residues. Germline CDR1 and CDR2: ENHRY and SYGVKD. Deletions cut 4 bases from V and 3 bases from J, with 12 bases between. The CDR3 region is CAISASGGANEKLFF. The CDR3 coding sequence is TGTGCCATCAGTGCCTCGGGAGGAGCTAATGAAAAACTGTTTTTT.

This clone was seen more than once but under ten times. This CDR3 is also generated by other DNA sequences in the sample. CDR3 coding DNA: TGTGCCAGTAGTATAGACAGGAGCTCCTACAATGAGCAGTTCTTC. Translating gives CASSIDRSSYNEQFF. This chain connects TRBV19 to TRBJ2-1; D remains unclear. The length of the CDR3 is 15 residues. Trimming pared 0 bases from V and 0 bases from J, leaving 6 bases between. CDR1 LNHDA and CDR2 SQIVND come from the germline V gene (reference sequence).

This clone was observed a single time. The J gene is TRBJ2-1, the V gene TRBV9; D gene ambiguous. CDR1 and CDR2 (germline): SGDLS, YYNGEE. V was clipped by 0 bases and J by 7 bases, with 5 bases between them. The CDR3 runs to 12 residues. CDR3 region: CASSVGANEQFF. The CDR3 DNA is TGTGCCAGCAGCGTAGGGGCGAATGAGCAGTTCTTC.

V and J are TRBV19 and TRBJ2-1; a possible D gene is TRBD2 (5 bases). The CDR3 totals 15 residues. Germline CDR1 reads LNHDA; CDR2 reads SQIVND (reference sequence). The V end lost 2 bases, the J end lost 1 base, and 9 bases lay between the germline ends. In DNA form, the CDR3 reads TGTGCCAGTAGTATATCAGCGGAATCCTACAATGAGCAGTTCTTC. This sequence encodes CASSISAESYNEQFF. Based on the CDR3 plus reference TRBV19 and TRBJ2-1, the full variable domain is DGGITQSPKYLFRKEGQNVTLSCEQNLNHDAMYWYRQDPGQGLRLIYYSQIVNDFQKGDIAEGYSVSREKKESFPLTVTSAQKNPTAFYLCASSISAESYNEQFFGPGTRLTVL.

This clone showed up just once. The chain recombines TRBV5-6 with TRBJ2-2; unclear D gene. Germline loops: CDR1 SGHDT, CDR2 YYEEEE. V was clipped by 4 bases and J by 6 bases, with 13 bases between them. The CDR3 contains 14 residues. The CDR3 sequence is CASSVGPLPGELFF. Here the CDR3 DNA reads TGTGCCAGCAGCGTCGGTCCACTCCCCGGGGAGCTGTTTTTT.

The gene calls are TRBV7-2 and TRBJ2-2; D may correspond to TRBD1 or TRBD2 (7 bases each). V was shortened by 5 bases and J by 9 bases, with 22 bases between the two germline ends. CDR1 and CDR2 from the germline V gene are SGHTA and FQGNSA. The length of the CDR3 is 16 residues. The CDR3 is CASSPRQGGRARELFF. CDR3 in DNA: TGTGCCAGCAGCCCAAGACAGGGTGGGAGGGCCCGGGAGCTGTTTTTT.

The chain employs TRBV12-3 or TRBV12-4 and TRBJ1-4; D remains ambiguous. Trimming removed 5 bases at V and 10 bases at J, with 8 bases between. This CDR3 contains 11 residues. The DNA of the CDR3 is TGTGCCAGCAGTATTCACACAAAACTGTTTTTT. It codes for CASSIHTKLFF.

The genes are TRBV11-2 and TRBJ2-5; no definite D call. In germline, CDR1 is SGHAT, CDR2 FQNNGV. Between the trimmed V and J ends, which lost 2 bases and 0 bases, there was a span of 7 bases. The CDR3 is 14 residues long. CDR3 DNA: TGTGCCAGCAGCTTATCGACGTACCAAGAGACCCAGTACTTC. Translating gives CASSLSTYQETQYF.

The rearrangement joins TRBV6-2 or TRBV6-3 to TRBJ2-1, with D hard to call. The ends were cut back, 3 bases at V and 0 bases at J, with 6 bases in the middle. Looked up from germline, CDR1 is MNHEY and CDR2 is SVGEGT. The CDR3 totals 14 residues. CDR3 sequence reads: CASSYRFSYNEQFF. DNA for the CDR3: TGTGCCAGCAGTTATCGGTTCTCCTACAATGAGCAGTTCTTC.

The CDR3 protein is CASMPRLGGVTEAFF. The CDR3 nucleotides read TGTGCCAGCATGCCAAGATTGGGGGGGGTAACTGAAGCTTTCTTT. The chain has TRBV3-1 (or the pseudogene TRBV3-2) and TRBJ1-1, with a weak D call TRBD1 (5 bases). Per the germline V gene, CDR1 is LGHDT and CDR2 is YNNKEL (reference sequence). The CDR3 has 15 amino acids. The germline V and J ends were trimmed by 7 bases and 5 bases, with 20 bases remaining between them.

CDR3 in amino acids: CASSHRGQGTLIGEQYF. DNA for the CDR3: TGTGCCAGCAGTCACCGGGGACAGGGAACCTTAATCGGGGAGCAGTACTTC. The rearrangement links TRBV6-6 to TRBJ2-7, with TRBD1 identical over 9 bases. The germline V gene encodes CDR1 MNHNY and CDR2 SVGAGI (reference sequence). This CDR3 spans 17 amino acids. After removal of 5 bases from V and 7 bases from J, the junction contained 18 bases not matched to a gene.

V and J are TRBV7-2 and TRBJ2-3, with TRBD2 as a possible D gene (6 bases). Germline CDR1 reads SGHTA; CDR2 reads FQGNSA. The CDR3 runs to 15 residues. The ends were cut back, 3 bases at V and 2 bases at J, with 12 bases in the middle. Here the CDR3 reads CASSFSRGNTDTQYF. The CDR3 nucleotides read TGTGCCAGCAGCTTTTCGCGGGGAAACACAGATACGCAGTATTTT.

The rearrangement joins TRBV6-5 to TRBJ2-1; 13 positions agree with TRBD2. Germline-derived CDR1 and CDR2 are MNHEY and SVGAGI. This CDR3 contains 15 residues. J was trimmed by 9 bases and V by 5 bases; bases with no gene match: 7. CDR3: CASSLGLAGVSEQFF. The CDR3 DNA reads TGTGCCAGCAGTCTAGGACTAGCGGGAGTTAGTGAGCAGTTCTTC.

The chain combines TRBV7-9 with TRBJ2-1; 8 bases are shared with TRBD1. Losses at the gene ends were 5 bases for V and 0 bases for J; bases not matched to a gene: 12. The CDR3 spans 18 residues. Germline V CDR1 and CDR2: SEHNR, FQNEAQ (reference sequence). CDR3 DNA sequence: TGTGCCAGCAGCCACTCGGGACAGGTTGGGAGCTCCTACAATGAGCAGTTCTTC. Encoded protein: CASSHSGQVGSSYNEQFF.

The gene calls are TRBV5-1 and TRBJ2-2, with TRBD2 matching over 8 bases. This CDR3 has 14 residues. Germline V gives CDR1 SGHRS, CDR2 YFSETQ. V shed 5 bases and J 3 bases; nucleotides not matched to a gene: 3. CDR3 residues: CASSWTSHTGELFF. Here the CDR3 DNA reads TGCGCCAGCAGTTGGACTAGCCACACCGGGGAGCTGTTTTTT. Combining the CDR3 with reference TRBV5-1 and TRBJ2-2 gives the whole variable domain KAGVTQTPRYLIKTRGQQVTLSCSPISGHRSVSWYQQTPGQGLQFLFEYFSETQRNKGNFPGRFSGRQFSNSRSEMNVSTLELGDSALYLCASSWTSHTGELFFGEGSRLTVL.

CDR3 nucleotides: TGTGCCAGCGTTATAGAATATACAGATACGCAGTATTTT. Its protein is CASVIEYTDTQYF. The V and J genes are TRBV6-5 and TRBJ2-3; no reliable D call. V lost 8 bases and J 3 bases, leaving 12 bases between the germline ends. Germline-derived CDR1 and CDR2 are MNHEY and SVGAGI. There are 13 residues in the CDR3.